The 22 T cell receptor beta chains below come from one sample, sequenced in a study of blood T cell repertoires in COVID-19. This table comes from immunoSEQ multiplex PCR, and its TCRdb copy is limited to in-frame clones, with some not included. The table records roughly 230,000 clones, 80% to 90% of them present only once. Sequencing used peripheral blood. These receptors were obtained from a man between 40 and 49 years old with acute or convalescent COVID-19.

V gene TRBV9 combines with J gene TRBJ2-2; 7 nucleotides align to TRBD1. The trim removed 7 bases at V and 2 bases at J, leaving 8 bases unmatched. This CDR3 has 15 residues. The germline V gene encodes CDR1 SGDLS and CDR2 YYNGEE. Written as DNA, the CDR3 is TGTGCCAGCGCAGGCCGGGACAGTAACACCGGGGAGCTGTTTTTT. Translation: CASAGRDSNTGELFF.

V gene TRBV27 combines with J gene TRBJ1-2; D unclear. This CDR3 is 14 amino acids long. Trimming cost V 0 bases and J 2 bases, with 7 bases left between them. The germline V gene encodes CDR1 MNHEY and CDR2 SMNVEV (reference sequence). The CDR3 sequence is CASSLSSGNYGYTF. Here the CDR3 DNA reads TGTGCCAGCAGTTTATCGTCCGGGAACTATGGCTACACCTTC.

The chain couples TRBV19 to TRBJ1-1; TRBD1 matches at 8 bases. Germline V CDR1 and CDR2: LNHDA, SQIVND (reference sequence). The junction had 5 bases not matched to a gene; V was cut back by 0 bases and J by 5 bases. The CDR3 loop spans 15 amino acids. This CDR3 reads CASSIEGRGRTEAFF. The CDR3 nucleotides are TGTGCCAGTAGTATAGAGGGCAGGGGGCGGACTGAAGCTTTCTTT.

The chain combines TRBV5-1 with TRBJ2-3; D might be TRBD1 (5 bases). Trimming cost V 4 bases and J 2 bases, with 8 bases left between them. CDR1 and CDR2 from the germline V gene are SGHRS and YFSETQ. This CDR3 spans 13 amino acids. This CDR3 reads CASSRGYTDTQYF. The CDR3 nucleotides read TGCGCCAGCAGCAGGGGATACACAGATACGCAGTATTTT.

This clone is a singleton in its sample. The chain employs TRBV7-8 and TRBJ1-2, with 9 bases matching TRBD1. V shed 5 bases, J shed 5 bases, and the junction held 18 bases outside the gene matches. The CDR3 consists of 18 residues. The germline V gene has CDR1 SGHVS and CDR2 FQNEAQ. The CDR3 here is CASSPNPPSDRGYYGYTF. For the CDR3, the DNA is TGTGCCAGCAGCCCTAACCCGCCATCGGACAGGGGTTATTATGGCTACACCTTC. The full variable domain, in which reference TRBV7-8 and TRBJ1-2 provide the parts outside the CDR3, is GAGVSQSPRYKVAKRGQDVALRCDPISGHVSLFWYQQALGQGPEFLTYFQNEAQLDKSGLPSDRFFAERPEGSVSTLKIQRTQQEDSAVYLCASSPNPPSDRGYYGYTFGSGTRLTVV.

This clone has at least ten counts. This chain connects TRBV7-6 to TRBJ2-7; tentatively, D is TRBD2 (5 bases). Trimming shortened V by 5 bases and J by 1 base, and 21 bases separated the two germline ends. The CDR3 sequence is 17 residues long. Per germline, CDR1 SGHVS and CDR2 FNYEAQ. CDR3 loop: CASSISAGGPFSYEQYF. CDR3 DNA: TGTGCCAGCAGCATTAGCGCAGGCGGCCCCTTTTCCTACGAGCAGTACTTC.

The rearrangement links TRBV10-1 to TRBJ1-1; weak D call: TRBD1 (6 bases). V was trimmed by 9 bases and J by 3 bases, leaving 11 bases between them. CDR1 WNHNN and CDR2 SYGVQD come from the germline V gene (reference sequence). The CDR3 totals 12 residues. In nucleotides, the CDR3 is TGCGCCAGACAGGGATGGCACACTGAAGCTTTCTTT. This codes for CARQGWHTEAFF.

The chain employs TRBV28 and TRBJ1-1, with unresolved D. V was cut by 3 bases and J by 6 bases, with 5 bases left in between. The CDR3 is 11 amino acids. Germline V CDR1 and CDR2: MDHEN, SYDVKM. In nucleotides, the CDR3 is TGTGCCAGCAGTTTCTCCGCTGAAGCTTTCTTT. This codes for CASSFSAEAFF.

This CDR3 reads CASSLGRTGGTEKLFF. The CDR3 DNA follows: TGTGCCAGCAGTCTAGGGAGGACAGGGGGCACCGAAAAACTGTTTTTT. The genes are TRBV28 and TRBJ1-4, with TRBD1 matching 11 bases. The germline V gene has CDR1 MDHEN and CDR2 SYDVKM. The length of the CDR3 is 16 residues. J lost 8 bases, V lost 5 bases, and 10 bases had no gene match. The full variable domain, with the rest looked up from reference TRBV28 and TRBJ1-4, is DVKVTQSSRYLVKRTGEKVFLECVQDMDHENMFWYRQDPGLGLRLIYFSYDVKMKEKGDIPEGYSVSREKKERFSLILESASTNQTSMYLCASSLGRTGGTEKLFFGSGTQLSVL.

The chain uses TRBV27 and TRBJ1-2; D remains ambiguous. This CDR3 comprises 15 residues. Germline-derived CDR1 and CDR2 are MNHEY and SMNVEV (reference sequence). Trimming cost V 4 bases and J 7 bases, with 19 bases left between them. The CDR3: CASSSAGNLPLGYTF. CDR3 bases: TGTGCCAGCAGTTCCGCGGGAAACCTACCTCTTGGCTACACCTTC.

The CDR3 DNA reads as TGTGCCAGCATCCAGGCCGGGGACACTCGGAAGACCCAGTACTTC. Protein product: CASIQAGDTRKTQYF. This chain connects TRBV27 to TRBJ2-5; D is possibly TRBD1 (6 bases). V lost 7 bases, J lost 6 bases, and 21 bases lay in between. The germline V gene encodes CDR1 MNHEY and CDR2 SMNVEV (reference sequence). This CDR3 region has 15 residues.

The gene calls are TRBV6-5 and TRBJ1-2, with 9 positions matching TRBD1. This CDR3 is built from 13 residues. CDR1 is MNHEY and CDR2 is SVGAGI in the germline V gene. V lost 8 bases to trimming and J lost 4 bases; unmatched junction nucleotides: 5. In DNA form, the CDR3 reads TGTGCCAGCGGAACAGGGGGCTTCTATGGCTACACCTTC. Translated, it gives CASGTGGFYGYTF.

The rearrangement uses TRBV6-5 and TRBJ1-2; 7 nucleotides line up with TRBD1. Per the germline V gene, CDR1 is MNHEY and CDR2 is SVGAGI. V was pared by 6 bases and J by 2 bases, with 3 bases of the junction left unmatched. This CDR3 spans 13 amino acids. The CDR3 loop reads CASRTGNNYGYTF. The DNA for the CDR3 is TGTGCCAGCAGGACAGGGAACAACTATGGCTACACCTTC.

CDR3 nucleotides: TGTGCCAGCAGCTTGAGGGAGCCGGACGATACGCAGTATTTT. This encodes CASSLREPDDTQYF. The chain links TRBV5-4 to TRBJ2-3, with TRBD2 as a possible D gene (5 bases). There are 14 residues in the CDR3. Deletions cut 1 base from V and 6 bases from J, with 12 bases between. Germline lookup yields CDR1 SGHNT and CDR2 YYREEE (reference sequence).

This clone showed up just a few times. The rearrangement links TRBV10-3 to TRBJ1-4; D gene ambiguous. CDR3 length equals 12 residues. Trimming removed 3 bases at V and 10 bases at J, with 9 bases between. Germline CDR1 ENHRY, CDR2 SYGVKD. CDR3 bases: TGTGCCATCAGTGATTCAGCGGGAAAACTGTTTTTT. Amino acids: CAISDSAGKLFF.

In its sample, this clone was seen a few times. The chain recombines TRBV30 with TRBJ1-3; the D is unclear. Germline V CDR1 and CDR2: GTSNPN, SVGIG (reference sequence). This CDR3 has 14 residues. V shed 1 base and J shed 4 bases, with 11 bases lying between them. The CDR3 bases are TGTGCCTGGAGTGGCGGGGTGCGCGGAAACACCATATATTTT. It yields the protein CAWSGGVRGNTIYF.

CDR3 nucleotides: TGTGCCAGCAGTTACTCGAAGACAGGGGGCTGGGAGGGCTACACCTTC. It is translated as CASSYSKTGGWEGYTF. The gene calls are TRBV6-5 and TRBJ1-2; 10 positions match TRBD1. The CDR3 is 16 residues long. CDR1 and CDR2 (germline): MNHEY, SVGAGI. V was clipped by 0 bases and J by 8 bases; unmatched bases: 9.

The V gene is TRBV6-2 or TRBV6-3, the J gene TRBJ1-1; the D gene is possibly TRBD1 (5 bases). CDR1 is MNHEY and CDR2 is SVGEGT in the germline V gene. The CDR3 totals 16 residues. V lost 3 bases, J lost 3 bases, and 17 bases lay in between. CDR3 loop: CASSYEAGVRDTEAFF. The CDR3 DNA reads TGTGCCAGCAGTTATGAGGCGGGGGTTCGGGACACTGAAGCTTTCTTT.

This sequence joins TRBV7-9 and TRBJ2-5; D is perhaps TRBD1 (5 bases). V was pared by 0 bases and J by 2 bases, with 7 bases between. The CDR3 sequence is 14 residues long. Per germline, CDR1 SEHNR and CDR2 FQNEAQ (reference sequence). DNA of the CDR3: TGTGCCAGCAGCTTAGCGGGGCGGCAAGAGACCCAGTACTTC. Its protein product is CASSLAGRQETQYF.

The chain uses TRBV6-2 or TRBV6-3 and TRBJ1-2; TRBD1 might be the D (6 bases). CDR3 size: 15 residues. Per the germline V gene, CDR1 is MNHEY and CDR2 is SVGEGT. Deletions cut 0 bases from V and 8 bases from J, with 16 bases between. For the CDR3, the DNA is TGTGCCAGCAGTTACTCGAATACAGGGTGGGACGGCTACACCTTC. Its translation: CASSYSNTGWDGYTF.

The chain uses TRBV5-1 and TRBJ1-2, with unresolved D. CDR1 and CDR2 from the germline V gene are SGHRS and YFSETQ. The CDR3 is made up of 15 amino acids. Trimming stripped 2 bases from V and 4 bases from J, with 15 bases between. The CDR3 loop is CASSFSREGGYGYTF. In nucleotides, the CDR3 is TGCGCCAGCAGCTTCTCTCGGGAGGGTGGCTATGGCTACACCTTC.

This chain connects TRBV7-9 to TRBJ1-1, with D possibly being TRBD1 (6 bases). The CDR3 is 14 amino acids. V was cut by 1 base and J by 4 bases, with 10 bases left in between. Germline V gene lookup returns CDR1 SEHNR and CDR2 FQNEAQ (reference sequence). This CDR3 is CASSLVLGATEAFF. CDR3 in DNA: TGTGCCAGCAGCTTAGTACTGGGGGCCACTGAAGCTTTCTTT.